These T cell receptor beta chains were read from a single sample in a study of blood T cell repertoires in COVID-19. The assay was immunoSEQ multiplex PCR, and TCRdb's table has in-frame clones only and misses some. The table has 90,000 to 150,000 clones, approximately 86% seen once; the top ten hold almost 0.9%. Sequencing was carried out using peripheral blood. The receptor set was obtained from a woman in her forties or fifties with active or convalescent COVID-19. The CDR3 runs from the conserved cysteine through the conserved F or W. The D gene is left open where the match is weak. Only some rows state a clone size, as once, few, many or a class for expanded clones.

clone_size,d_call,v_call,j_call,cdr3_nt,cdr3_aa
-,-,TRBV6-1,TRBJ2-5,TGTGCCAGCAGTGAAGCGTGGGGGCGAGTTGAGACCCAGTACTTC,CASSEAWGRVETQYF
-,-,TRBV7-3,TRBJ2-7,TGTGCCAGCAGCTTAATGGAGAAAACGGAGCAGTACTTC,CASSLMEKTEQYF
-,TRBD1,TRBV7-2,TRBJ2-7,TGTGCCAGCAGCTCACGATCTCAGGGGGTTTCCTACGAGCAGTACTTC,CASSSRSQGVSYEQYF
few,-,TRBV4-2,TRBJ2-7,TGTGCCAGCAGCCAAGAAAGGCAGGACTACGAGCAGTACTTC,CASSQERQDYEQYF
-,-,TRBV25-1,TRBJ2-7,TGTGCCAGCAGTGAAAAACTCGGGGTGCAGTACTTC,CASSEKLGVQYF
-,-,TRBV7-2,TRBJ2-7,TGTGCCAGCAGCAAGGGACCGGAGGGGGGGGCCTACGAGCAGTACTTC,CASSKGPEGGAYEQYF
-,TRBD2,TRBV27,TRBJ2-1,TGTGCCAGCAGTTGGGGTAACAGCGGGAGAGGGGTCAATGAGCAGTTCTTC,CASSWGNSGRGVNEQFF
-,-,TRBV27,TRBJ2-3,TGTGCCAGCAGTTTATACGGGGAACAAGATACGCAGTATTTT,CASSLYGEQDTQYF
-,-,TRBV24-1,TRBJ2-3,TGTGCCACCAGTGCGTCGAGGGTGTACGGCACAGATACGCAGTATTTT,CATSASRVYGTDTQYF
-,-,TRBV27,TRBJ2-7,TGTGCCAGCAGTCTCGGGACTCTCACTAAGGACGAGCAGTACTTC,CASSLGTLTKDEQYF
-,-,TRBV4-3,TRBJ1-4,TGCGCCAGCAGCCACGGCGGGGGAGCTAATGAAAAACTGTTTTTT,CASSHGGGANEKLFF
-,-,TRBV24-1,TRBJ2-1,TGTGCCACCAGTGGTCTATCGGATGAGCAGTTCTTC,CATSGLSDEQFF
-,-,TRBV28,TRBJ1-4,TGTGCCAGCAGTTTAGGCCCGACAGCGCTTAATGAAAAACTGTTTTTT,CASSLGPTALNEKLFF
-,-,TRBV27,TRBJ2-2,TGTGCCAGCAGTTCGCCGACAGGGAACACCGGGGAGCTGTTTTTT,CASSSPTGNTGELFF
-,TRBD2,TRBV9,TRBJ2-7,TGTGCCAGCAGCCCCCTAGCGGGAGGCTCCTACGAGCAGTACTTC,CASSPLAGGSYEQYF
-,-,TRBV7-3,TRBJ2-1,TGTGCCAGCAGCCCTAGGGGCTACAATGAGCAGTTCTTC,CASSPRGYNEQFF
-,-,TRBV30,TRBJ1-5,TGTGCCTGGAGCCGACAAAATCAGCCCCAGCATTTT,CAWSRQNQPQHF
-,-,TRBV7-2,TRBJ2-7,TGTGCCAGCAGCTCCGGGGGTAGCGGCTCCTACGAGCAGTACTTC,CASSSGGSGSYEQYF
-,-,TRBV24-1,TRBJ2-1,TGTGCCACCAGTGATTTTGTAGGGGTCAATGAGCAGTTCTTC,CATSDFVGVNEQFF
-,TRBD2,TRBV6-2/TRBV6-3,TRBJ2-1,TGTGCCAGCAGTTACATAGCGGGAGGGCCAAGGGGTGAGCAGTTCTTC,CASSYIAGGPRGEQFF
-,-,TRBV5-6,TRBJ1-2,TGTGCCAGCAGCTTGCTTGATCGCAAACCGGGGGGCTACACCTTC,CASSLLDRKPGGYTF
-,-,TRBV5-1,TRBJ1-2,TGCGCCAGCAGCTTGTTGGCGGGAAATGGCTACACCTTC,CASSLLAGNGYTF
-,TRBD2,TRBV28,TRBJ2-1,TGTGCCAGCAGTGGACTAGCGGGACGGGTTGAGCAGTTCTTC,CASSGLAGRVEQFF
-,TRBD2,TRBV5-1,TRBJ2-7,TGCGCCAGCAGGCCTGAACTAGCGGGAGGGCCCCACGAGCAGTACTTC,CASRPELAGGPHEQYF
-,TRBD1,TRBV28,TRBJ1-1,TGTGCCAGCAGCCAGGGGGCTCTCGAAGCTTTCTTT,CASSQGALEAFF
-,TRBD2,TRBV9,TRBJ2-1,TGTGCCAGCAGCGTTATGACTAGCGGGGCCTACAATGAGCAGTTCTTC,CASSVMTSGAYNEQFF
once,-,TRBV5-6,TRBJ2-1,TGTGCCAGCAGCCTCACTAGGCGTACCTACAATGAGCAGTTCTTC,CASSLTRRTYNEQFF
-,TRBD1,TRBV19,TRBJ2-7,TGTGCCAGTAGTGTTGAACAGGGGCCCGCTTACGAGCAGTACTTC,CASSVEQGPAYEQYF
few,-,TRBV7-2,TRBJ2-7,TGTGCCAGCAGCTTAAAACCGGACGAGCAGTACTTC,CASSLKPDEQYF
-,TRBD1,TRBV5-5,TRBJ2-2,TGTGCCAGCAGCTGGACAGGGGGTACCGGGGAGCTGTTTTTT,CASSWTGGTGELFF
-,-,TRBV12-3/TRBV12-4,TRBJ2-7,TGTGCCAGCAGCCCGTCCGCCTACGAGCAGTACTTC,CASSPSAYEQYF
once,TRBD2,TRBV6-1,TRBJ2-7,TGTGCCAGCAGTGACGCCGGGACTAGCCTCTACGAGCAGTACTTC,CASSDAGTSLYEQYF
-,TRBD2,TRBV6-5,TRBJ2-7,TGTGCCAGCAGTTACTTGCCTAGCGGGAGTCGGTACGAGCAGTACTTC,CASSYLPSGSRYEQYF
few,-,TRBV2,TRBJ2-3,TGTGCCAGCAAAGACTACACAGATACGCAGTATTTT,CASKDYTDTQYF
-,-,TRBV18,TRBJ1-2,TGTGCCAGCTCACCTAATGAGGGCCATGGCTACACCTTC,CASSPNEGHGYTF
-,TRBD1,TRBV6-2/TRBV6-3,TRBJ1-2,TGTGCCAGCAGTTATCCTATGGCGTCGATCTGGGACAGGGGGTCGAGAGGCTACACCTTC,CASSYPMASIWDRGSRGYTF
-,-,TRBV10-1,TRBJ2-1,TGCGCCAGCAGTACGGAGTCGATAAGCTCCTACAATGAGCAGTTCTTC,CASSTESISSYNEQFF
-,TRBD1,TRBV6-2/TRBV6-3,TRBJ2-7,TGTGCCAGCAGTTACCCACGACAGGGCTCCTACGAGCAGTACTTC,CASSYPRQGSYEQYF
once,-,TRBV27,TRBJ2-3,TGTGCCAGCAGAGGGGCCGGGTGGGCAGATACGCAGTATTTT,CASRGAGWADTQYF
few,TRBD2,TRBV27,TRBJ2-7,TGTGCCAGCACCAAAAACCGGGGTTTAGGGCTAGCGGGAGCCTACGAGCAGTACTTC,CASTKNRGLGLAGAYEQYF
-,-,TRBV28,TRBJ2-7,TGTGCCAGCCAGGGGACCTACGAGCAGTACTTC,CASQGTYEQYF
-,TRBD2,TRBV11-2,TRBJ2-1,TGTGCCAGCACCCCGGGAGGGTGGGAGACTGGCTACAATGAGCAGTTCTTC,CASTPGGWETGYNEQFF
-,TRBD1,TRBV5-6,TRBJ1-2,TGTGCCAGCAGTTTGACAGGGGGCGGTCACCGATATGGCTACACCTTC,CASSLTGGGHRYGYTF
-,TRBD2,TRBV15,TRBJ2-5,TGTGCCACCAGCCGACATAGCGGGAGCGGTCGGGAGACCCAGTACTTC,CATSRHSGSGRETQYF
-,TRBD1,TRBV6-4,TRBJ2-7,TGTGCCAGCAGTGCCGACAGGGGTAGCTACGAGCAGTACTTC,CASSADRGSYEQYF
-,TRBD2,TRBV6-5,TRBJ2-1,TGTGCCAGCAGTTACGACGCTAGCGGGTTCGATGAGCAGTTCTTC,CASSYDASGFDEQFF
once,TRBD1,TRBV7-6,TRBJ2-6,TGTGCCAGCAGCTTCGGGACAGGGGGCTCTGGGGCCAACGTCCTGACTTTC,CASSFGTGGSGANVLTF
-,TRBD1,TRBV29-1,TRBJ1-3,TGCAGCGTTGTTGGGGACAGGCTAAACTCTGGAAACACCATATATTTT,CSVVGDRLNSGNTIYF
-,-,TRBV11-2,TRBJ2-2,TGTGCCAGCAGCTTAGCGGGAACCATCACCGGGGAGCTGTTTTTT,CASSLAGTITGELFF
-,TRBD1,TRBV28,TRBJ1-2,TGTGCCAGCAGTCCCGGGACAGGGATTAAAGCTAACTATGGCTACACCTTC,CASSPGTGIKANYGYTF
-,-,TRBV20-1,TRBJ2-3,TGCAGTGCTAGGACTCCGCCGCAGTATTTT,CSARTPPQYF
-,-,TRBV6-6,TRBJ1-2,TGTGCCAGCAGTTACAAGGAAGCCGGCAGGCTCTATGGCTACACCTTC,CASSYKEAGRLYGYTF
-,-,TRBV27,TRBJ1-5,TGTGCCAGCAGTTTCAGGGAAACGGGGGATCAGCCCCAGCATTTT,CASSFRETGDQPQHF